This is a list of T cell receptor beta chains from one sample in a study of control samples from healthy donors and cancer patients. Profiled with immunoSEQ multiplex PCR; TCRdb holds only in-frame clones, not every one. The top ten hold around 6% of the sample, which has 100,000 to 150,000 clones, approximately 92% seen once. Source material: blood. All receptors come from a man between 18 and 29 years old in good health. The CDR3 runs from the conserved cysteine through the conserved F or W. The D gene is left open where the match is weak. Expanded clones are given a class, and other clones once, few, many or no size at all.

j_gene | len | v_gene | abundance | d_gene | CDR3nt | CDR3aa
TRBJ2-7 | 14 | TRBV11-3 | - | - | TGTGCCAGCAGCCCTATGGCAGGGCTGAACGAGCAGTACTTC | CASSPMAGLNEQYF
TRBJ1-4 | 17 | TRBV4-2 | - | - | TGTGCCAGCAGCCAGCCTCAGGGTTCTCTGGCTAATGAAAAACTGTTTTTT | CASSQPQGSLANEKLFF
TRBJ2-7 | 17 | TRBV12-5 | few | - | TGTGCTAGTGGTTTGGGTCACCAATCCGGGACCTCATACGAGCAGTACTTC | CASGLGHQSGTSYEQYF
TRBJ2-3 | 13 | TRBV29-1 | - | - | TGCAGCGTTGTTCCAGCTAGCACAGATACGCAGTATTTT | CSVVPASTDTQYF
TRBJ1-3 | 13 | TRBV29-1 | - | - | TGCAGCGTTCAACACAGCTCTGGAAACACCATATATTTT | CSVQHSSGNTIYF
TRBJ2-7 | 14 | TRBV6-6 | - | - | TGTGCCAGCAGTTACTTGCACAGGGTAGGGGAGCAGTACTTC | CASSYLHRVGEQYF
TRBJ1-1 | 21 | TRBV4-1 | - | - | TGCGCCAGCAGCCAAAGGCGTTTTTTCGGGACACCGGAGGGAGAGAACACTGAAGCTTTCTTT | CASSQRRFFGTPEGENTEAFF
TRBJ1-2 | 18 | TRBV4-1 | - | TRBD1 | TGCGCCAGCAGCCAAGATCCGGGACAGGGCCTCGCTAACTATGGCTACACCTTC | CASSQDPGQGLANYGYTF
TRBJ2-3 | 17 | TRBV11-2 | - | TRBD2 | TGTGCCAGCAGCCATACATCAGCGGGGCGGGGGATAGATACGCAGTATTTT | CASSHTSAGRGIDTQYF
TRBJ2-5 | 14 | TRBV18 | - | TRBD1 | TGTGCCAGCTCACCTAGGACAGGGGAGGAGACCCAGTACTTC | CASSPRTGEETQYF
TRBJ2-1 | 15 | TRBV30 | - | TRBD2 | TGTGCCTGGAGTGCAGCGGGGGGGGCCTACAATGAGCAGTTCTTC | CAWSAAGGAYNEQFF
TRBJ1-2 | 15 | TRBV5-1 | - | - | TGCGCCAGCAGAGCCGGGGAGGGGGTGAACTATGGCTACACCTTC | CASRAGEGVNYGYTF
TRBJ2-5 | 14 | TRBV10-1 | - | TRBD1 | TGCGCCAGCAGTGAGTCGACAGGGAAAGAGACCCAGTACTTC | CASSESTGKETQYF
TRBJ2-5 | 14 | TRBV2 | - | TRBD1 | TGTGCCAGCAGTGTGGACAGGGGACAAGAGACCCAGTACTTC | CASSVDRGQETQYF
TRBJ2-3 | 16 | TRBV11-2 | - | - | TGTGCCAGCAGCCGCCCGGCAAGCCCCTTAGGTTATCCGCAGTATTTT | CASSRPASPLGYPQYF
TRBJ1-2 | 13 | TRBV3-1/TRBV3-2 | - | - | TGTGCCAGCAGCCAAGCGGGGGGAGGTGGCTACACCTTC | CASSQAGGGGYTF
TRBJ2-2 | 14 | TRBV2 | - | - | TGTGCCAGCAGTGTGGGCCGAAACACCGGGGAGCTGTTTTTT | CASSVGRNTGELFF
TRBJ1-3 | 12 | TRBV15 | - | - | TGTGCCACCTCTAACTCTGGAAACACCATATATTTT | CATSNSGNTIYF
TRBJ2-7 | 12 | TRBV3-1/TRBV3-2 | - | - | TGTGCCTCAACAGGGAGGGATTACGAGCAGTACTTC | CASTGRDYEQYF
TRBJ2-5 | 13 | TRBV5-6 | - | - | TGTGCCAGCAGCTTGGGCAACCAAGAGACCCAGTACTTC | CASSLGNQETQYF
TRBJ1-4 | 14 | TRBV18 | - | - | TGTGCCAGCTCACGTTCCGGGGGGAATGAAAAACTGTTTTTT | CASSRSGGNEKLFF
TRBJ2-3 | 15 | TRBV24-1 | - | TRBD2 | TGTGCCACCAGTGATCAAGCGGGAGGCACAGATACGCAGTATTTT | CATSDQAGGTDTQYF
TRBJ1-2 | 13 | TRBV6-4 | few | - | TGTGCCACATCGGGACTTCGCGGCCCTGGCTACACCTTC | CATSGLRGPGYTF
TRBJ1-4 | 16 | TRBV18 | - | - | TGTGCCAGCTCACGTTTCCCGGCAGACCTCTCAGAAAAACTGTTTTTT | CASSRFPADLSEKLFF
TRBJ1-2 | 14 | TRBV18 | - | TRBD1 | TGTGCCAGCTCACCAAGGCAGGGGGAAAATGGCTACACCTTC | CASSPRQGENGYTF